A selection of T cell receptor beta chains follows, all from one sample in a study of shared clonotypes between healthy human individuals. Here immunoSEQ multiplex PCR was the method, and the copy in TCRdb shows in-frame clones only, minus some. The profile shows around 2.1 million clones, just over 90% of them singletons. The sample taken for sequencing was naive CD8+ T cells from PBMCs. These receptors were obtained from a man aged 18-30 years in good health. Some clones in this sample may be carry-over from other donors' samples. Each CDR3 is given with its conserved first and last residue. The D gene is left open where the match is weak. Size values are once, few and many counts, or a class for expanded clones, and some rows have none.

clone_size d_call j_call v_call cdr3_aa cdr3_nt
- TRBD1 TRBJ2-7 TRBV5-1 CASSIGQGANEQYF TGCGCCAGCAGCATTGGACAGGGGGCGAACGAGCAGTACTTC
- - TRBJ2-2 TRBV12-5 CASGLSLGAGELFF TGTGCTAGTGGTTTGTCCCTCGGGGCCGGGGAGCTGTTTTTT
- - TRBJ1-2 TRBV5-1 CASSIETRRGYGYTF TGCGCCAGCAGCATAGAGACCCGGCGGGGCTATGGCTACACCTTC
- - TRBJ2-7 TRBV7-2 CASSPGQKYEQYF TGTGCCAGCAGCCCCGGACAGAAATACGAGCAGTACTTC
- TRBD2 TRBJ2-1 TRBV4-2 CASSQDTGEGLHEQFF TGTGCCAGCAGCCAAGATACGGGGGAGGGCCTCCATGAGCAGTTCTTC
- - TRBJ2-7 TRBV9 CASSVLGSGHDEQYF TGTGCCAGCAGCGTCTTGGGCAGCGGACATGACGAGCAGTACTTC
- - TRBJ1-1 TRBV7-2 CASRYPGTLEAFF TGTGCCAGCAGATACCCCGGGACACTCGAAGCTTTCTTT
few TRBD1 TRBJ2-7 TRBV27 CASSLSGQAREQYF TGTGCCAGCAGTTTATCGGGACAGGCACGGGAGCAGTACTTC
- - TRBJ2-7 TRBV30 CAWNSRIDTYEQYF TGTGCCTGGAACAGCAGGATCGACACCTACGAGCAGTACTTC
- - TRBJ1-6 TRBV5-6 CASSLGSGDNSPLHF TGTGCCAGCAGCTTGGGGTCAGGAGATAATTCACCCCTCCACTTT
- - TRBJ1-4 TRBV5-5 CASSLLGVTNEKLFF TGTGCCAGCAGCTTGTTGGGGGTGACTAATGAAAAACTGTTTTTT
once TRBD2 TRBJ2-7 TRBV7-2 CASSGRLAGHSYEQYF TGTGCCAGCAGCGGCAGACTAGCGGGCCACTCCTACGAGCAGTACTTC
- - TRBJ2-7 TRBV6-5 CASSLTGRDYEQYF TGTGCCAGCAGCCTAACTGGCCGGGACTACGAGCAGTACTTC
- - TRBJ2-1 TRBV5-1 CASSSEEGNYNEQFF TGCGCCAGCAGCAGCGAGGAGGGGAACTACAATGAGCAGTTCTTC
- - TRBJ1-1 TRBV11-2 CASSLDPDMNTEAFF TGTGCCAGCAGCTTAGATCCGGATATGAACACTGAAGCTTTCTTT
- TRBD2 TRBJ2-1 TRBV30 CAWTGGGSNEQFF TGTGCCTGGACTGGCGGGGGATCCAATGAGCAGTTCTTC
- - TRBJ2-7 TRBV6-5 CASSYLRDSRGEQYF TGTGCCAGCAGTTACCTCCGGGACTCCCGGGGGGAGCAGTACTTC
- TRBD2 TRBJ2-1 TRBV4-3 CASSQNTEREFYNEQFF TGCGCCAGCAGCCAGAATACGGAGCGGGAGTTCTACAATGAGCAGTTCTTC
- - TRBJ1-5 TRBV6-1 CASSGENNQPQHF TGTGCCAGCAGTGGTGAGAACAATCAGCCCCAGCATTTT
- - TRBJ2-3 TRBV6-5 CASSSRDTQYF TGTGCCAGCAGTTCTAGGGATACGCAGTATTTT
- - TRBJ2-3 TRBV6-1 CASSEAGQVGDTQYF TGTGCCAGCAGTGAAGCAGGCCAGGTAGGAGATACGCAGTATTTT
- - TRBJ2-1 TRBV4-1 CASSQELHSSYNEQFF TGCGCCAGCAGCCAAGAATTGCATAGCTCCTACAATGAGCAGTTCTTC
- - TRBJ1-2 TRBV7-9 CASSLAGGHYGYTF TGTGCCAGCAGCTTAGCGGGGGGACACTATGGCTACACCTTC
- TRBD1 TRBJ1-1 TRBV19 CASSLRTGMNTEAFF TGTGCCAGTAGTCTGAGGACAGGGATGAACACTGAAGCTTTCTTT
- - TRBJ2-3 TRBV19 CASSILGRTDTQYF TGTGCCAGTAGTATATTGGGACGCACAGATACGCAGTATTTT
- - TRBJ1-5 TRBV2 CATRARWDNNQPQHF TGTGCCACCAGGGCACGTTGGGACAACAATCAGCCCCAGCATTTT
- - TRBJ2-2 TRBV7-9 CAPLIGTGELFF TGTGCCCCCCTAATTGGGACCGGGGAGCTGTTTTTT
- TRBD1 TRBJ2-3 TRBV25-1 CASSEFGQGTDTQYF TGTGCCAGCAGTGAATTCGGACAGGGGACAGATACGCAGTATTTT
- TRBD2 TRBJ2-7 TRBV27 CASSGSGLARYEQYF TGTGCCAGCAGTGGCTCGGGACTAGCGAGGTACGAGCAGTACTTC
- - TRBJ1-2 TRBV28 CASSLMETHGYTF TGTGCCAGCAGTTTAATGGAGACTCATGGCTACACCTTC
- - TRBJ1-2 TRBV5-3 CARSLGTPYGYTF TGTGCCAGAAGCTTGGGAACCCCCTATGGCTACACCTTC
- - TRBJ1-5 TRBV6-6 CASILGVTGNQPQHF TGTGCCAGCATACTGGGGGTCACGGGCAATCAGCCCCAGCATTTT
once - TRBJ1-2 TRBV9 CASSVWGSANYGYTF TGTGCCAGCAGCGTTTGGGGCAGTGCTAACTATGGCTACACCTTC
- TRBD1 TRBJ1-1 TRBV5-1 CASSPGQGGNTEAFF TGCGCCAGCAGCCCCGGACAGGGAGGGAACACTGAAGCTTTCTTT
- - TRBJ2-5 TRBV9 CASSPSRTGETQYF TGTGCCAGCAGCCCTAGTAGGACGGGTGAGACCCAGTACTTC
- TRBD2 TRBJ2-7 TRBV4-3 CASSQLAGGPREQYF TGCGCCAGCAGCCAACTAGCGGGAGGGCCTCGGGAGCAGTACTTC
- TRBD2 TRBJ2-3 TRBV14 CASSQGPRRRGSLDTQYF TGTGCCAGCAGCCAAGGACCACGGAGGCGGGGGTCTCTGGATACGCAGTATTTT
- - TRBJ2-1 TRBV7-9 CASSLARGDEQFF TGTGCCAGCAGCTTAGCGCGCGGGGATGAGCAGTTCTTC
- - TRBJ2-7 TRBV13 CASSLGSGRVYEQYF TGTGCCAGCAGCTTAGGTAGCGGACGAGTCTACGAGCAGTACTTC
- TRBD1 TRBJ1-2 TRBV28 CASRSTRGRQGVHNGYTF TGTGCCAGCAGGTCGACCAGGGGGCGGCAGGGGGTTCATAATGGCTACACCTTC
few - TRBJ1-1 TRBV29-1 CSARILRKAFF TGCAGCGCTAGGATCTTGAGGAAAGCTTTCTTT
- - TRBJ1-1 TRBV27 CASSLSGRGRNTEAFF TGTGCCAGCAGTTTATCGGGCAGGGGCAGGAACACTGAAGCTTTCTTT
- TRBD1 TRBJ1-1 TRBV9 CASSLSKSRGAEAFF TGTGCCAGCAGCCTCTCCAAGAGCAGGGGGGCTGAAGCTTTCTTT
- TRBD2 TRBJ2-3 TRBV11-2 CASSLLLAGSTDTQYF TGTGCCAGCAGCTTGTTACTAGCGGGGAGCACAGATACGCAGTATTTT
few TRBD1 TRBJ1-1 TRBV7-9 CASSPGQRNTEAFF TGTGCCAGCAGCCCGGGACAGAGGAACACTGAAGCTTTCTTT
few - TRBJ1-1 TRBV27 CASSGSYNTEAFF TGTGCCAGCAGCGGATCCTATAACACTGAAGCTTTCTTT
- - TRBJ2-3 TRBV27 CASSFLWAADTQYF TGTGCCAGCAGTTTCTTATGGGCCGCAGATACGCAGTATTTT
- - TRBJ2-2 TRBV11-2 CASSLTRALLTGELFF TGTGCCAGCAGCTTAACTCGCGCCCTACTCACCGGGGAGCTGTTTTTT
- TRBD1 TRBJ1-1 TRBV5-1 CASSGETGAGDTEAFF TGCGCCAGCAGCGGCGAAACAGGGGCGGGAGACACTGAAGCTTTCTTT
- TRBD1 TRBJ2-7 TRBV9 CASSPGDSYEQYF TGTGCCAGCAGCCCAGGGGACAGCTACGAGCAGTACTTC
- TRBD2 TRBJ2-1 TRBV4-3 CASSQVVELAGAPYPNEQFF TGCGCCAGCAGCCAAGTGGTGGAACTAGCGGGAGCCCCCTACCCCAATGAGCAGTTCTTC
- - TRBJ2-4 TRBV6-6 CASSYTRDTKNIQYF TGTGCCAGCAGTTACACCAGGGATACCAAAAACATTCAGTACTTC
- - TRBJ2-7 TRBV7-6 CASSLSGASYEQYF TGTGCCAGCAGCTTATCCGGGGCATCCTACGAGCAGTACTTC
once - TRBJ2-1 TRBV5-1 CASSLGRAPVQRVEQFF TGCGCCAGCAGCTTGGGACGGGCTCCGGTCCAACGGGTGGAGCAGTTCTTC
- TRBD2 TRBJ2-7 TRBV28 CASSPRTSGPPGGGF TGTGCCAGCAGTCCCCGGACTAGCGGCCCTCCGGGAGGGGGGTTC